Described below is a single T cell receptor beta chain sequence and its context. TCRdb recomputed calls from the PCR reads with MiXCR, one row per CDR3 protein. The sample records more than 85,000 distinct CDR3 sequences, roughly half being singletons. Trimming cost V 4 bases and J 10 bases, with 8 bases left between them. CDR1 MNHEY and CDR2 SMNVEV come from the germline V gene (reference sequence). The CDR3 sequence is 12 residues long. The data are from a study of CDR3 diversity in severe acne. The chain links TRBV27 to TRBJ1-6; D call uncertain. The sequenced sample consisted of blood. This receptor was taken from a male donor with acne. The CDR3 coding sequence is TGTGCCAGCAGTTCGGGGTGGTCACCCCTCCACTTT. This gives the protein CASSSGWSPLHF.